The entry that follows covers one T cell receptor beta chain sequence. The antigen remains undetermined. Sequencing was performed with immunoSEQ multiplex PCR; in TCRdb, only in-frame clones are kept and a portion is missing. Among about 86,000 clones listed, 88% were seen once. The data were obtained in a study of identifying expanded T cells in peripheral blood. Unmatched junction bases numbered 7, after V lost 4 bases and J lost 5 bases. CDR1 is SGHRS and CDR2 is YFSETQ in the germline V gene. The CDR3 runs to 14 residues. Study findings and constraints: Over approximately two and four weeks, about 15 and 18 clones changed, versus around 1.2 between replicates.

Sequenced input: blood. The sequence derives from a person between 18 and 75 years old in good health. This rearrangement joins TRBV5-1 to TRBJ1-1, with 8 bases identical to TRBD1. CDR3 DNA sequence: TGCGCCAGCAGCGCTCAGGGGGCGGGTACTGAAGCTTTCTTT. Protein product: CASSAQGAGTEAFF.